The clone carrying this T cell receptor beta chain was found a few times. Germline CDR1 reads MNHEY; CDR2 reads SMNVEV (reference sequence). The V segment lost 6 bases and the J segment 4 bases; nucleotides outside the gene matches: 0. CDR3 length equals 13 residues. Original data processing: Counts of nucleated cells, estimated from reference gene primer amplification, were obtained. TCRdb keeps only in-frame clones here, not all; method: immunoSEQ multiplex PCR. V, J and clone size reflect that table, while D and trimming were determined from the DNA. The sample shows 7,900 or so clones, 84% of them seen only once. These data belong to a study of blood T cell repertoires in COVID-19. Study at large: COVID-19 samples, acute and convalescent, were from the United States, Italy and Spain. PBMCs, B-cell-depleted T cells, or T cells were the source of the cDNA or gDNA that made up the material.

Sequencing was performed on peripheral blood. This clonotype was sampled from a human donor in a cohort sampled during active COVID-19. The rearrangement links TRBV27 to TRBJ2-5; TRBD2 matches 12 bases. In nucleotides, the CDR3 is TGTGCCAGCAGGACTAGCGGGAGAGAGACCCAGTACTTC. Its translation: CASRTSGRETQYF.